This paragraph reports one T cell receptor (beta chain). This record comes from a study of blood T cell repertoires in COVID-19. Study-level background: Samples representing acute and convalescent COVID-19 were sourced from the United States, Italy and Spain.

The CDR3 spans 15 residues. V was shortened by 6 bases and J by 2 bases, with 15 bases between the two germline ends. The germline CDR1 and CDR2 sequences are MNHEY and SVGAGI. Cohorts were based on clinical histories the participants reported. Two negative PCRs, clearance, or symptom resolution had been documented for recovered Cohort 3 donors. Original data processing: Amplification of reference gene primers was used by the study to estimate nucleated cell counts. Sequencing was performed with immunoSEQ multiplex PCR; in TCRdb, only in-frame clones are kept and a portion is missing. D and trimming were read from the DNA, whereas the V and J calls and clone size are those reported in that table. The sample has about 280,000 clones; about 83% are singletons.

The TCR comes from a woman in her forties who had recovered from COVID-19. The chain has TRBV6-5 and TRBJ2-3; TRBD2 is a possible D gene (5 bases). Sequencing was done on a sample of PBMCs or T cells enriched from blood (not recorded which). The DNA of the CDR3 is TGTGCCAGCAGAATACTAGTGGGGAACACAGATACGCAGTATTTT. Translating gives CASRILVGNTDTQYF.